The 8 T cell receptor beta chains in this list originate from one sample, sequenced in a study of blood T cells in healthy people across ages. PCR was performed a second time for about 7 to 11 cycles using a sample-barcoded 5' primer and a J-beta primer mix. Via MiXCR, TCRdb re-called the 5' RACE reads, giving one row per CDR3 protein. The sample lists about 1,000,000 distinct CDR3 sequences, 35% to 55% occurring once. The sample was blood. These receptors all come from a woman aged 55-70 years in good health.

The chain recombines TRBV6-2 or TRBV6-3 with TRBJ2-3; 15 nucleotides align to TRBD2. Germline lookup yields CDR1 MNHEY and CDR2 SVGEGT. The CDR3 runs to 16 residues. J gave up 2 bases and V 8 bases, and 5 bases lay outside the gene matches. CDR3 sequence reads: CASWGLAGGPTDTQYF. The DNA for the CDR3 is TGTGCCAGCTGGGGACTAGCGGGGGGCCCCACAGATACGCAGTATTTT.

This clonotype has only a few counts. The chain uses TRBV13 and TRBJ2-7; the match to TRBD2 covers 11 bases. Germline CDR1 is PRHDT and CDR2 is FYEKMQ (reference sequence). Trimming at V came to 5 bases and at J to 2 bases, leaving 5 bases not matched to a gene. The CDR3 is 15 residues long. This CDR3 is CASSARGLAAYEQYF. In DNA, the CDR3 is TGTGCCAGCAGCGCTCGGGGACTAGCGGCCTACGAGCAGTACTTC.

This clonotype was seen a few times. The rearrangement uses TRBV7-3 and TRBJ2-5; D is unclear. The J call is doubtful: the DNA matches TRBJ2-7 better. The CDR3 length is 14 residues. Looked up from germline, CDR1 is SGHTA and CDR2 is FQGTGA. The CDR3 loop is CASSFTLHSYEQYF. CDR3 in DNA: TGTGCCAGCAGCTTTACTCTTCACTCGTACGAGCAGTACTTC.

The V call is TRBV20-1, the J call TRBJ2-1, with D perhaps TRBD2 (6 bases). The V gene's germline CDR1 is DFQATT and CDR2 SNEGSKA (reference sequence). CDR3 length equals 12 residues. Trimming pared 3 bases from V and 11 bases from J, leaving 14 bases between. Written as DNA, the CDR3 is TGCAGTGCTAGGGCGATGCGGGAACAGCAGTTCTTC. This encodes CSARAMREQQFF.

This chain links TRBV5-1 with TRBJ2-4, with 8 bases identical to TRBD1. The closer fit of TRBJ2-7 to the DNA end suggests the J call may be wrong. Germline CDR1 SGHRS, CDR2 YFSETQ. This CDR3 spans 14 amino acids. This chain's CDR3 is CASSRRTGFYEQYF. The DNA of the CDR3 is TGCGCCAGCAGCAGAAGGACAGGGTTCTACGAGCAGTACTTC.

The rearrangement uses TRBV28 and TRBJ1-2, with D perhaps TRBD1 (6 bases). V was trimmed by 4 bases and J by 4 bases, leaving 19 bases between them. CDR3 length equals 16 residues. Looked up from germline, CDR1 is MDHEN and CDR2 is SYDVKM. The CDR3 bases are TGTGCCAGCAGTTCTCCGGGCCGGGGGCGCGTCTATGGCTACACCTTC. Protein product: CASSSPGRGRVYGYTF.

The rearrangement links TRBV20-1 to TRBJ2-5; D perhaps matches TRBD1 (6 bases). The CDR3 loop spans 12 amino acids. Per the germline V gene, CDR1 is DFQATT and CDR2 is SNEGSKA (reference sequence). Trimming took off 6 bases at V and 5 bases at J, with 13 bases between the two ends. The CDR3 here is CSAHGTGETQYF. The CDR3 bases are TGCAGTGCCCATGGTACAGGGGAGACCCAGTACTTC.

The V call is TRBV5-8, the J call TRBJ2-3; D may match TRBD1 or TRBD2 (5 bases each). CDR1 SGHTS and CDR2 YDEGEE come from the germline V gene. Trimming took off 7 bases at V and 5 bases at J, with 17 bases between the two ends. CDR3 length: 14 amino acids. This CDR3 reads CASGRDPAEDTQYF. DNA of the CDR3: TGTGCCAGCGGCCGGGACCCCGCCGAAGATACGCAGTATTTT.